These T cell receptor beta chains were read from a single sample in a study of Graves' ophthalmopathy and Graves' hyperthyroidism. TCRdb independently ran MiXCR on the multiplex PCR reads; one entry per CDR3 protein. The data show roughly 170,000 distinct CDR3 sequences, approximately 40% seen once. The sequenced material came from peripheral blood. Receptors were obtained from a man aged 25 to 40 with Graves' ophthalmopathy. The CDR3 runs from the conserved cysteine through the conserved F or W. The D gene is left open where the match is weak. Only some rows state a clone size, as once, few, many or a class for expanded clones.

12 TRBJ1-1 few - TRBV6-1 CASSQPQGGTFF TGTGCCAGCAGCCAACCCCAGGGTGGAACTTTCTTT
17 TRBJ2-5 many TRBD1 TRBV12-3/TRBV12-4 CASSLGERTGGRETQYF TGTGCCAGCAGTTTGGGGGAAAGGACAGGGGGCAGAGAGACCCAGTACTTC
13 TRBJ2-4 many - TRBV18 CASSPDVKNIQYF TGTGCCAGCTCACCCGATGTAAAAAACATTCAGTACTTC
14 TRBJ2-2 once - TRBV12-3/TRBV12-4 CASSLASVDGELFF TGTGCCAGCAGTTTAGCCAGCGTCGACGGGGAGCTGTTTTTT
14 TRBJ1-2 many - TRBV18 CASSPQDSDYGYTF TGTGCCAGCTCACCCCAGGATTCTGACTATGGCTACACCTTC
16 TRBJ2-5 - - TRBV25-1 CASSEYKRGGGETQYF TGTGCCAGCAGTGAATATAAAAGGGGGGGCGGAGAGACCCAGTACTTC
14 TRBJ1-6 many - TRBV27 CASSLMGLGSPLHF TGTGCCAGCAGTTTGATGGGGTTGGGTTCACCCCTCCACTTT
13 TRBJ1-1 few TRBD1 TRBV12-3/TRBV12-4 CASSSETGDEAFF TGTGCCAGCAGTTCCGAGACAGGGGATGAAGCTTTCTTT
16 TRBJ2-5 - TRBD1 TRBV7-9 CASSLITGQGAETQYF TGTGCCAGCAGCCTGATAACGGGGCAGGGGGCTGAGACCCAGTACTTC
16 TRBJ1-1 few TRBD1 TRBV12-3/TRBV12-4 CASSSERGRRNTEAFF TGTGCCAGCAGTTCGGAAAGGGGGCGAAGGAACACTGAAGCTTTCTTT
14 TRBJ1-2 many TRBD1 TRBV11-3 CASSPGQGAYGYTF TGTGCCAGCAGCCCAGGACAGGGGGCCTATGGCTACACCTTC
12 TRBJ1-1 once - TRBV28 CASWVPNTEAFF TGTGCCAGTTGGGTGCCGAACACTGAAGCTTTCTTT
13 TRBJ2-7 - - TRBV4-1 CASSQGDQPEQYF TGCGCCAGCAGCCAAGGCGACCAACCCGAGCAGTACTTC
16 TRBJ2-5 - - TRBV10-3 CAISERQGEGLETQYF TGTGCCATCAGTGAGCGCCAGGGTGAGGGATTAGAGACCCAGTACTTC
13 TRBJ1-1 - - TRBV6-2/TRBV6-3 CASSYLGRTEAFF TGTGCCAGCAGTTACCTTGGGCGCACTGAAGCTTTCTTT
12 TRBJ1-1 many - TRBV10-3 CAASPMNTEAFF TGTGCCGCCTCCCCCATGAACACTGAAGCTTTCTTT
14 TRBJ2-7 - - TRBV11-2 CASSLLRDAYEQYF TGTGCCAGCAGCTTACTGCGGGACGCCTACGAGCAGTACTTC
14 TRBJ2-5 - TRBD1 TRBV27 CASSLDRGWKTQYF TGTGCCAGCAGTTTGGACAGGGGGTGGAAGACCCAGTACTTC
15 TRBJ1-1 once - TRBV11-2 CASSFGRGRETEAFF TGTGCCAGCAGCTTTGGAAGGGGAAGAGAAACTGAAGCTTTCTTT
14 TRBJ2-7 - - TRBV12-3/TRBV12-4 CASSFRGASYEQYF TGTGCCAGCAGTTTTAGGGGTGCCTCCTACGAGCAGTACTTC
14 TRBJ1-1 many - TRBV7-8 CASSLGQMNTEAFF TGTGCCAGCAGCTTAGGACAGATGAACACTGAAGCTTTCTTT
15 TRBJ2-2 many - TRBV5-1 CASSLNPGSTGELFF TGCGCCAGCAGCTTGAATCCAGGGAGTACCGGGGAGCTGTTTTTT
16 TRBJ2-4 many - TRBV27 CASSNGRSLAKNIQYF TGTGCCAGCAGTAACGGACGGTCTTTAGCCAAAAACATTCAGTACTTC
16 TRBJ1-6 many - TRBV30 CAWKDLRGGFNSPLHF TGTGCCTGGAAAGACCTTCGAGGGGGGTTTAATTCACCCCTCCACTTT
16 TRBJ1-2 - TRBD1 TRBV11-1 CASSLEAARGRGGYTF TGTGCCAGCAGCTTAGAGGCCGCGAGGGGGCGAGGTGGCTACACCTTC
16 TRBJ1-1 - TRBD1 TRBV6-1 CASSPGTGGGRTEAFF TGTGCCAGCAGTCCCGGGACAGGGGGCGGGAGGACTGAAGCTTTCTTT